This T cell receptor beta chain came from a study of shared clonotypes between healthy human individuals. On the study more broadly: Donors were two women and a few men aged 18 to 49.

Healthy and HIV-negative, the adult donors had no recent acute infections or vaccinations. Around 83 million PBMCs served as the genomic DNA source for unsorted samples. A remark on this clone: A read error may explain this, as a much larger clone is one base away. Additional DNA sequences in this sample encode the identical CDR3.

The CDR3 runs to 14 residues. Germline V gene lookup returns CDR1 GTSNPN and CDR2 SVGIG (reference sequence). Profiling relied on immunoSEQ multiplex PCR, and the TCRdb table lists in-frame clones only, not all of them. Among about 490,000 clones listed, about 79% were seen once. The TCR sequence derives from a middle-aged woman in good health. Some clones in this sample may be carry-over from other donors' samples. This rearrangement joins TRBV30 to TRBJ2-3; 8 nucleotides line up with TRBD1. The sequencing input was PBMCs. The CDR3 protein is CAWGGTGATVTQYF. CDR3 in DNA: TGTGCCTGGGGGGGGACAGGAGCGACAGTTACGCAGTATTTT.